This T cell receptor (beta chain) appears in the sequencing data of a study of cytomegalovirus exposure and HLA in healthy donors. This PCR relied on a set of 60 Vbeta primers and 13 Jbeta primers. The data were produced by immunoSEQ multiplex PCR, yet TCRdb's version contains in-frame clones alone and is incomplete. This sample has roughly 100,000 clones, with roughly 66% found just once. The germline V gene encodes CDR1 SGHRS and CDR2 YFSETQ. The junction had 10 bases not matched to a gene; V was cut back by 4 bases and J by 7 bases. The CDR3 length is 15 residues. The table lists this clone with a few counts.

The TCR originated in a woman aged 50 to 60 in good health and CMV-seronegative. Sequenced sample: PBMCs. This sequence joins TRBV5-1 and TRBJ2-1; 8 bases match TRBD2. CDR3 in amino acids: CASSISGDAGNEQFF. The CDR3 DNA is TGCGCCAGCAGCATTAGCGGGGACGCGGGTAATGAGCAGTTCTTC. Full variable domain (remainder filled in from reference TRBV5-1 and TRBJ2-1): KAGVTQTPRYLIKTRGQQVTLSCSPISGHRSVSWYQQTPGQGLQFLFEYFSETQRNKGNFPGRFSGRQFSNSRSEMNVSTLELGDSALYLCASSISGDAGNEQFFGPGTRLTVL.